The clone carrying this T cell receptor beta chain was seen many times. This entry belongs to a study of T-cell reconstitution after alpha-beta-depleted transplantation in children. As it was prepared, the TCRbeta library received unique molecular identifiers. TCRdb processed the PCR reads anew with MiXCR; each CDR3 protein has one entry. Here the sample spans a few hundred thousand distinct CDR3 sequences, 8.5% to 10% being singletons. The germline V gene has CDR1 WSHSY and CDR2 SAAADI. CDR3 length equals 14 residues. The germline V and J ends were trimmed by 6 bases and 0 bases, with 11 bases remaining between them.

The gene calls are TRBV10-2 and TRBJ1-1; D might be TRBD1 (6 bases). The origin of this receptor is a human donor who donated a stem cell graft to a child with acute lymphoblastic leukemia. The input for sequencing was PBMCs from the stem cell graft donor, taken from the stem cell graft. The DNA of the CDR3 is TGCGCCAGCAGGGCCACAGGGATGAACACTGAAGCTTTCTTT. This sequence encodes CASRATGMNTEAFF.